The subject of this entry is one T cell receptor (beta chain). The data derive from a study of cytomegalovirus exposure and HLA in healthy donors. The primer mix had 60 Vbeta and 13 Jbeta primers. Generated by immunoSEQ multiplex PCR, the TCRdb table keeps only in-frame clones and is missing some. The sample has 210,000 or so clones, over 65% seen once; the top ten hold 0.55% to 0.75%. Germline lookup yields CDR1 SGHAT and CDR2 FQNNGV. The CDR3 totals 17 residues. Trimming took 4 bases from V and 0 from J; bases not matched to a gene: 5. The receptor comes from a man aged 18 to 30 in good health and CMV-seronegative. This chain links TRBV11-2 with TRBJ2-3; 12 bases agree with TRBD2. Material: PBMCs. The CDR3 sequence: CASSSGLAGLSTDTQYF. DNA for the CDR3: TGTGCCAGCAGCTCGGGACTAGCGGGCCTTAGCACAGATACGCAGTATTTT.